Detailed here is one T cell receptor beta chain. Naive CD8 populations comprised CD45RO-negative cells positively selected for CCR7, excluding terminally differentiated effector memory CD45RA+ cells. The CDR3 sequence is 16 residues long. CDR1 is SGHDN and CDR2 is FVKESK in the germline V gene. Trimming took off 2 bases at V and 8 bases at J, with 19 bases between the two ends. The sample originates from a study of shared clonotypes between healthy human individuals. TCRdb's table, derived via immunoSEQ multiplex PCR, lists solely in-frame clones and lacks some. The top ten clones hold approximately 0.33% of a sample with about 580,000 clones, about 98% of them seen once.

This receptor was obtained from a man aged 25 to 40 in good health. Sequences were obtained from naive CD8+ T cells sorted from blood. The chain uses TRBV14 and TRBJ1-3, with D perhaps TRBD1 (5 bases). In DNA, the CDR3 is TGTGCCAGCAGCCAACGAACGTCGGCAGGGCGGCACACCATATATTTT. Its translation: CASSQRTSAGRHTIYF. Looking up the rest from reference TRBV14 and TRBJ1-3 gives the full variable domain: EAGVTQFPSHSVIEKGQTVTLRCDPISGHDNLYWYRRVMGKEIKFLLHFVKESKQDESGMPNNRFLAERTGGTYSTLKVQPAELEDSGVYFCASSQRTSAGRHTIYFGEGSWLTVV.